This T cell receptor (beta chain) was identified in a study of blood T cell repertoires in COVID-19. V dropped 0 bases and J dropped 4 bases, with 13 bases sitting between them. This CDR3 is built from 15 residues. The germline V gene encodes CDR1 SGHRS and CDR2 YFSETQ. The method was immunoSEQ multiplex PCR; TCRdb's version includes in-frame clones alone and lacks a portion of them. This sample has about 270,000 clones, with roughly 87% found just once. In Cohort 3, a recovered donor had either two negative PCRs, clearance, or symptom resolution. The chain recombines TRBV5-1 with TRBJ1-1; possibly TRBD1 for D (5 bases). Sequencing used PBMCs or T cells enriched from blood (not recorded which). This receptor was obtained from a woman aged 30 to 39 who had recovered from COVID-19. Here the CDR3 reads CASSLAGVEGTEAFF. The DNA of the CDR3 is TGCGCCAGCAGCTTGGCGGGGGTGGAGGGCACTGAAGCTTTCTTT.